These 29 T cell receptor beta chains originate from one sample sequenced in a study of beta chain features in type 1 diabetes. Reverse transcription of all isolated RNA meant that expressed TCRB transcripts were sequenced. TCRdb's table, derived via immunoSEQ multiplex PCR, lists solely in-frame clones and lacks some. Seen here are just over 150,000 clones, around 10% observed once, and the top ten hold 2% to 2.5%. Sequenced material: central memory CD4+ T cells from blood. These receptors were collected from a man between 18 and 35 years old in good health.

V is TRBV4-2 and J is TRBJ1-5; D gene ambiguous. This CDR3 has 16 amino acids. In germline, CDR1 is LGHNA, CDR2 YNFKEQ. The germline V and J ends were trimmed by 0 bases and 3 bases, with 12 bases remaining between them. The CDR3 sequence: CASSQDSGRINQPQHF. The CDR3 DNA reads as TGTGCCAGCAGCCAAGATAGCGGCCGGATCAATCAGCCCCAGCATTTT.

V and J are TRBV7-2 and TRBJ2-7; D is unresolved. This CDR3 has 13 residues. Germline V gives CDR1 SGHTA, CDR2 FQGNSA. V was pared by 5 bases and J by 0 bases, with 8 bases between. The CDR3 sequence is CASSRSASYEQYF. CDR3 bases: TGTGCCAGCAGCCGGTCCGCCTCCTACGAGCAGTACTTC.

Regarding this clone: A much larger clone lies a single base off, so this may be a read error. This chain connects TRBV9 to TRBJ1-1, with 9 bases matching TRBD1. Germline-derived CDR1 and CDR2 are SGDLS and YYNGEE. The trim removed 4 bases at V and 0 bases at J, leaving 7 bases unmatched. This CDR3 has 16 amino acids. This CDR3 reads CASSTRDRVVNTEAFF. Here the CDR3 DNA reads TGTGCCAGCAGCACAAGGGACAGGGTAGTGAACACTGAAGCTTTCTTT.

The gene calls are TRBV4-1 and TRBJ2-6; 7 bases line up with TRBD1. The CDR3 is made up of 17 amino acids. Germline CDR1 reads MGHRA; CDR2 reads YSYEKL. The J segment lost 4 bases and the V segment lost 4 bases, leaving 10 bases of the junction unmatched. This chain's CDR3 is CASSLRHGQAGANVLTF. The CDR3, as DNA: TGCGCCAGCAGCCTAAGACACGGACAGGCCGGGGCCAACGTCCTGACTTTC.

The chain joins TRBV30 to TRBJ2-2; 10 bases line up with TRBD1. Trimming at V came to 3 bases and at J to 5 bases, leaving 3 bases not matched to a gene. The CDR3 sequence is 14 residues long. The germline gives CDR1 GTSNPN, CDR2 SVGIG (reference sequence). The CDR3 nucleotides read TGTGCCTGGAGGAGACAGGGGGCAACCGGGGAGCTGTTTTTT. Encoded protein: CAWRRQGATGELFF.

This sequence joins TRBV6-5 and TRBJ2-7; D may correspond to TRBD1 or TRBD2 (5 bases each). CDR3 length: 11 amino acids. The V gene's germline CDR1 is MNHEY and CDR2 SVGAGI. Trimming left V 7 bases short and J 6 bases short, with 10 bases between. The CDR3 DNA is TGTGCCAGCACCCGAGGGGTCGAGCAGTACTTC. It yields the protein CASTRGVEQYF.

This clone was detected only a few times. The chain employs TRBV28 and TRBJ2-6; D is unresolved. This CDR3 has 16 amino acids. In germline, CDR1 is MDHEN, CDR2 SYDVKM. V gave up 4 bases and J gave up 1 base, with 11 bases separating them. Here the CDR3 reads CASSSTASSGANVLTF. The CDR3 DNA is TGTGCCAGCAGTTCTACGGCCTCGTCTGGGGCCAACGTCCTGACTTTC.

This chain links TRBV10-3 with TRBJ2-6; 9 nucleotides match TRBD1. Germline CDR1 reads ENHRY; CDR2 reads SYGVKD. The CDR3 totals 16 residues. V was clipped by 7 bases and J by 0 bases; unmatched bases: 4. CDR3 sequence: CAIMRQGVSGANVLTF. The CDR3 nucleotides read TGTGCCATCATGAGACAGGGGGTCTCTGGGGCCAACGTCCTGACTTTC.

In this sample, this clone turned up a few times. This CDR3 reads CASSPRGGAVHEQYF. Here the CDR3 DNA reads TGTGCCAGCAGCCCTAGAGGGGGCGCAGTCCACGAGCAGTACTTC. V gene TRBV7-2 combines with J gene TRBJ2-7; TRBD1 matches at 7 bases. The CDR3 has 15 amino acids. The V and J ends lost 5 bases and 5 bases, in that order; junction bases with no gene match: 12. Germline V CDR1 and CDR2: SGHTA, FQGNSA.

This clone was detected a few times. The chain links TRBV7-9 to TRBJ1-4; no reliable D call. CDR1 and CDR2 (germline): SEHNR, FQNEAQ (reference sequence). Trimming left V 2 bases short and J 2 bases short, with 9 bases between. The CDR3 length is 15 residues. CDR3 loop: CASSLTGRTNEKLFF. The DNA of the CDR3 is TGTGCCAGCAGCTTAACGGGGAGGACTAATGAAAAACTGTTTTTT.

The CDR3 region has the DNA TGCGCCAGCAGCCAAGGGACAACAGGGAGCTATGGCTACACCTTC. Translating gives CASSQGTTGSYGYTF. This sequence joins TRBV4-3 and TRBJ1-2; perhaps TRBD1 as D (6 bases). The CDR3 is made up of 15 amino acids. Germline loops: CDR1 LGHNA, CDR2 YSLEER. V was cut by 1 base and J by 4 bases, with 13 bases left in between.

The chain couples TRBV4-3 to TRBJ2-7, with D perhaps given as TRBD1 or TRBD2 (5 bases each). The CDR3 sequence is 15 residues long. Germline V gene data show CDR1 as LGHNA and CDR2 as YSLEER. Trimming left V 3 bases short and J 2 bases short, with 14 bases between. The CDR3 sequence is CASSQGRGSTYEQYF. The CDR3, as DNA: TGCGCCAGCAGCCAGGGGCGCGGGTCTACCTACGAGCAGTACTTC.

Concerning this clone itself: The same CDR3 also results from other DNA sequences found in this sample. CDR3 in amino acids: CASSLGLAGTDTQYF. The CDR3 DNA is TGCGCCAGCAGCTTAGGACTAGCGGGCACAGATACGCAGTATTTT. The rearrangement links TRBV5-1 to TRBJ2-3, with 10 bases matching TRBD2. The CDR3 consists of 15 residues. Germline V lookup: CDR1 SGHRS, CDR2 YFSETQ. The trim removed 2 bases at V and 1 base at J, leaving 1 base unmatched.

The CDR3 coding sequence is TGTGCCAGCAGCTTACCAACAGGGGCCTCCTACAATGAGCAGTTCTTC. The encoded protein is CASSLPTGASYNEQFF. The V call is TRBV2, the J call TRBJ2-1; 7 bases align to TRBD1. The CDR3 length is 16 residues. The germline gives CDR1 SNHLY, CDR2 FYNNEI. V was pared by 6 bases and J by 0 bases, with 8 bases of the junction left unmatched.

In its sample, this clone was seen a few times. The DNA of the CDR3 is TGTGCCAGCAGCACTGCTAGCCAGGGGAACACTGAAGCTTTCTTT. Translating it yields CASSTASQGNTEAFF. The V gene is TRBV7-2, the J gene TRBJ1-1; a weak D match, TRBD1 (5 bases). Germline CDR1 and CDR2: SGHTA and FQGNSA. The CDR3 is 15 residues long. V was pared by 5 bases and J by 1 base, with 14 bases between.

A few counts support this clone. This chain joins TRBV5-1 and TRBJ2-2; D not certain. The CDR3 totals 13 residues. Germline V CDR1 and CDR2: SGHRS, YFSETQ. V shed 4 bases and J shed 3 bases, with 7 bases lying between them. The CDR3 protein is CASSPGDTGELFF. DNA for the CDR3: TGCGCCAGCAGCCCGGGTGACACCGGGGAGCTGTTTTTT.

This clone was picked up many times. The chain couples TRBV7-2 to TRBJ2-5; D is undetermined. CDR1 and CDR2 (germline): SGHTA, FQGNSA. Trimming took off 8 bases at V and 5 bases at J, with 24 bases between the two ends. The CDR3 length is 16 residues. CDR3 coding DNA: TGTGCCAGCGGCCTTCGGGCAGCGATATGGCCGGAGACCCAGTACTTC. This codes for CASGLRAAIWPETQYF.

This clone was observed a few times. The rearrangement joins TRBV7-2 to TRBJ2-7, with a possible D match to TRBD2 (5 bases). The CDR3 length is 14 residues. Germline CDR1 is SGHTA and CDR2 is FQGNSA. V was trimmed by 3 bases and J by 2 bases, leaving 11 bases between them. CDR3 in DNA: TGTGCCAGCAGCTTGAAGACCGGGGCCTACGAGCAGTACTTC. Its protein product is CASSLKTGAYEQYF.

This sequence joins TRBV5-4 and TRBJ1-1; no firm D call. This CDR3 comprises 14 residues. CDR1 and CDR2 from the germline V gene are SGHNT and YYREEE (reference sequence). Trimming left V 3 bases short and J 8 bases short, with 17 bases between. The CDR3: CASSSGERPLEAFF. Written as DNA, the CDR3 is TGTGCCAGCAGCTCCGGGGAGCGCCCCCTCGAAGCTTTCTTT.

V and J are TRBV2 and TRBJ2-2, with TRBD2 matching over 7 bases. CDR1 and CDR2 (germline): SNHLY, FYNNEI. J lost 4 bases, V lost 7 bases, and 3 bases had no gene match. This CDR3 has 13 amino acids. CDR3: CASTGTTTGELFF. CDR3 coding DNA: TGTGCCAGCACGGGGACTACCACCGGGGAGCTGTTTTTT. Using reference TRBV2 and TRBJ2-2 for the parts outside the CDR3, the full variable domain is EPEVTQTPSHQVTQMGQEVILRCVPISNHLYFYWYRQILGQKVEFLVSFYNNEISEKSEIFDDQFSVERPDGSNFTLKIRSTKLEDSAMYFCASTGTTTGELFFGEGSRLTVL.

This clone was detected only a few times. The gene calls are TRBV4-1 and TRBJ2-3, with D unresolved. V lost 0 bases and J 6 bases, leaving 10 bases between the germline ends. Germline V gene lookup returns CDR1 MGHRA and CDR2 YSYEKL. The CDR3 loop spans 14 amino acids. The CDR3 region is CASSQDDRWDTQYF. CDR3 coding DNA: TGCGCCAGCAGCCAAGATGATAGGTGGGATACGCAGTATTTT.

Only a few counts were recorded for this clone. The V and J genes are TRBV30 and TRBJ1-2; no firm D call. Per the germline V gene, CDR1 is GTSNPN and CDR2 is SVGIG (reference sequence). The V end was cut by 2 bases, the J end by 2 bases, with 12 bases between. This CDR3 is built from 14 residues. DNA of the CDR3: TGTGCCTGGAGTCACCTTACTCGGAACTATGGCTACACCTTC. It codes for CAWSHLTRNYGYTF.

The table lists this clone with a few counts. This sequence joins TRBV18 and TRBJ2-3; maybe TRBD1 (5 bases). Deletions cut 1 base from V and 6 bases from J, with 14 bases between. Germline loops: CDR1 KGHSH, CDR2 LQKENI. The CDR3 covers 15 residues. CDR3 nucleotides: TGTGCCAGCTCACCACGCGAAGGGGTCCGCGATACGCAGTATTTT. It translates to CASSPREGVRDTQYF.

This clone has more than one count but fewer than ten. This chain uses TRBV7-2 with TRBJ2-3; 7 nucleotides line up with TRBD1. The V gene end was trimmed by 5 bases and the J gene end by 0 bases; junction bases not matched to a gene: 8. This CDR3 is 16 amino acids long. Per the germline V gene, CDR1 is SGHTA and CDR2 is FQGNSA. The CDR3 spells CASSTVTGSSTDTQYF. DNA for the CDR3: TGTGCCAGCAGCACAGTGACAGGGTCTAGCACAGATACGCAGTATTTT.

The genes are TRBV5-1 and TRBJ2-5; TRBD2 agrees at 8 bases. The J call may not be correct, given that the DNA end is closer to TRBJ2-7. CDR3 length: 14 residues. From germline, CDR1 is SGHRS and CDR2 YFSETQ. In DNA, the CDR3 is TGCGCCAGCCTCAAGGGACTAGGGAGCTACGAGCAGTACTTC. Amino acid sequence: CASLKGLGSYEQYF.

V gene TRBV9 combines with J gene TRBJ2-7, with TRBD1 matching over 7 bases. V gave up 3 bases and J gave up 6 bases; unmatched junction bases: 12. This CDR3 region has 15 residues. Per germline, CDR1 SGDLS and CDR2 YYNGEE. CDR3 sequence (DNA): TGTGCCAGCAGCGCGACAGGGTTTGGTACCTCCGAGCAGTACTTC. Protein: CASSATGFGTSEQYF. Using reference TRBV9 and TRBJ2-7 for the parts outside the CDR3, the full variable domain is DSGVTQTPKHLITATGQRVTLRCSPRSGDLSVYWYQQSLDQGLQFLIQYYNGEERAKGNILERFSAQQFPDLHSELNLSSLELGDSALYFCASSATGFGTSEQYFGPGTRLTVT.

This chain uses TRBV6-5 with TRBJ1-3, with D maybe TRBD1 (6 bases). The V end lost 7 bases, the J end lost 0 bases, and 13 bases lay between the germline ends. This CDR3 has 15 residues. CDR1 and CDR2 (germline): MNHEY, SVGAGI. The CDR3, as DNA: TGTGCCAGCACCCGGACAGCGCACTCTGGAAACACCATATATTTT. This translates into CASTRTAHSGNTIYF.

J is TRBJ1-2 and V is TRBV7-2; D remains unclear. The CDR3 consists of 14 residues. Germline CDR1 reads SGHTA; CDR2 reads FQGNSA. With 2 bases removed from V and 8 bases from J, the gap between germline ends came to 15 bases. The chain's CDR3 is CASSLFQAPGGYTF. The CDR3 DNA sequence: TGTGCCAGCAGCTTATTTCAAGCCCCGGGAGGCTACACCTTC.

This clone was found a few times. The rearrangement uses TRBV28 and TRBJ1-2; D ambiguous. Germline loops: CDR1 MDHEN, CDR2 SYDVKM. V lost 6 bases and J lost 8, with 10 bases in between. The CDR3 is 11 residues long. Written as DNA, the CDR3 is TGTGCCAGCAGCTCCTCCGGGGGCTACACCTTC. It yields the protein CASSSSGGYTF.